This TCR beta chain was identified during a study of STAT5B mutations in CD4+ large granular lymphocyte leukemia. Original data processing: A productive frequency of 2.59 x 10-5 was the lowest detectable. Assay used: immunoSEQ multiplex PCR; TCRdb lists only in-frame clones, some missing. The DNA gave D and trimming, while V, J and clone size come from that table. Of 5,500 to 6,000 clones listed, roughly 80% were seen once; the top ten hold 55% to 75%. As to this clone: The antigen remains unidentified.

V was pared by 4 bases and J by 3 bases, with 11 bases between. Germline V gives CDR1 SGDLS, CDR2 YYNGEE. The CDR3 runs 13 residues. Whole-study findings and limits: Only five to seven CD4-sorted patient samples were compared with healthy controls for clonality.

The receptor was isolated from an elderly man with CD4+ T-cell large granular lymphocyte leukemia. This sequence joins TRBV9 and TRBJ2-7; possible D gene TRBD1, 6 bases. Sequencing used PBMCs. CDR3: CASSPGTFYEQYF. CDR3 DNA: TGTGCCAGCAGCCCCGGGACATTCTACGAGCAGTACTTC.